One and the same sample provided the 28 T cell receptor beta chains below, sequenced in a study of CD8+ T cells in alopecia areata. RNA was extracted and reverse transcribed into cDNA as the sequencing template. The repertoire was sequenced with immunoSEQ multiplex PCR; TCRdb's copy has only in-frame clones and lacks some. The sample has about 140,000 clones, about three fifths seen once. Sample: CD4+ T cells sorted from blood, taken at week 0. Receptors originate from a human donor with alopecia areata.

This clone was seen a few times. This chain connects TRBV7-9 to TRBJ2-2, with unresolved D. The V gene's germline CDR1 is SEHNR and CDR2 FQNEAQ (reference sequence). V was cut by 3 bases and J by 0 bases, with 8 bases left in between. The CDR3 is 15 amino acids. This CDR3 is CASSLGRANTGELFF. The CDR3 nucleotides read TGTGCCAGCAGCTTGGGCCGAGCGAACACCGGGGAGCTGTTTTTT.

This clone turned up a few times. The CDR3 reads CASRPGTSGGTDTQYF. The DNA of the CDR3 is TGTGCCAGCAGGCCCGGGACTAGCGGGGGTACAGATACGCAGTATTTT. The V and J genes are TRBV7-9 and TRBJ2-3; 14 bases agree with TRBD2. The CDR3 sequence is 16 residues long. Germline V lookup: CDR1 SEHNR, CDR2 FQNEAQ (reference sequence). The ends lost 6 bases at V and 3 bases at J; junction bases unmatched: 5.

The J gene is TRBJ2-2, the V gene TRBV27; no clear D. This CDR3 has 12 residues. Germline loops: CDR1 MNHEY, CDR2 SMNVEV (reference sequence). V was trimmed by 4 bases and J by 6 bases, leaving 6 bases between them. For the CDR3, the DNA is TGTGCCAGCAGTTATCAATCCGGGGAGCTGTTTTTT. As protein: CASSYQSGELFF.

About this clone: A junction end diverges from the germline sequence, so it may reflect a read error. This chain links TRBV30 with TRBJ2-7; 9 bases fit TRBD1. The CDR3 contains 10 residues. Germline lookup yields CDR1 GTSNPN and CDR2 SVGIG (reference sequence). The CDR3 coding sequence is TGTGCCTGCTCCTGGGACAGGGTTCTTTTC. This translates into CACSWDRVLF.

The V call is TRBV5-1, the J call TRBJ2-5; a weak D match, TRBD1 (6 bases). This CDR3 comprises 19 residues. Germline assignment: CDR1 SGHRS and CDR2 YFSETQ. With 1 base removed from V and 4 bases from J, the gap between germline ends came to 26 bases. CDR3 amino acids: CASSLQGEGVLSRGETQYF. The DNA for the CDR3 is TGCGCCAGCAGCTTGCAGGGTGAGGGGGTCCTCTCCCGCGGAGAGACCCAGTACTTC.

V is TRBV27 and J is TRBJ1-2, with 8 positions matching TRBD1. Looked up from germline, CDR1 is MNHEY and CDR2 is SMNVEV (reference sequence). The trim removed 2 bases at V and 8 bases at J, leaving 4 bases unmatched. This CDR3 spans 13 amino acids. The CDR3 reads CASSLRGTGGYTF. In DNA form, the CDR3 reads TGTGCCAGCAGTTTACGCGGGACAGGAGGCTACACCTTC.

The rearrangement joins TRBV5-4 to TRBJ2-3; 9 bases are a match to TRBD2. Germline values: CDR1 SGHNT, CDR2 YYREEE (reference sequence). V dropped 3 bases and J dropped 0; count of bases not matched to a gene: 8. The CDR3 runs to 17 residues. For the CDR3, the DNA is TGTGCCAGCAGCTCAGCCACTAGCGGGCTTAGCACAGATACGCAGTATTTT. Its protein is CASSSATSGLSTDTQYF.

This clone was counted only a few times. The chain has TRBV2 and TRBJ2-2, with a possible D match to TRBD1 (6 bases). The V and J ends lost 11 bases and 2 bases respectively, with 15 bases between them. Germline V gene lookup returns CDR1 SNHLY and CDR2 FYNNEI. The CDR3 sequence is 14 residues long. The CDR3 nucleotides read TGTGCCGGACAACAGGGTCCCAACACCGGGGAGCTGTTTTTT. This encodes CAGQQGPNTGELFF.

The CDR3 loop is CAWIAAGIQETQYF. The CDR3 coding sequence is TGTGCCTGGATAGCGGCAGGGATACAAGAGACCCAGTACTTC. This chain links TRBV30 with TRBJ2-5; TRBD2 is a possible D gene (6 bases). Per germline, CDR1 GTSNPN and CDR2 SVGIG (reference sequence). V lost 4 bases to trimming and J lost 2 bases, with 14 bases between them. The CDR3 is made up of 14 amino acids.

The chain links TRBV29-1 to TRBJ1-5, with D possibly matching TRBD1 (5 bases). Trimming took 1 base from V and 3 from J, leaving 7 bases between them. Germline V gene data show CDR1 as SQVTM and CDR2 as ANQGSEA. CDR3 length: 13 amino acids. The CDR3 spells CSVEAGLNQPQHF. DNA for the CDR3: TGCAGCGTTGAAGCAGGGCTCAATCAGCCCCAGCATTTT.

This chain connects TRBV30 to TRBJ2-7, with D possibly called TRBD1 or TRBD2 (5 bases each). The germline V gene has CDR1 GTSNPN and CDR2 SVGIG (reference sequence). CDR3 length: 12 residues. The V end was cut by 0 bases, the J end by 2 bases, with 5 bases between. This CDR3 is CAWSVGAYEQYF. The CDR3 DNA reads as TGTGCCTGGAGTGTGGGGGCCTACGAGCAGTACTTC.

The CDR3 region is CASSQPTSGGPYEQYF. CDR3 coding DNA: TGCGCCAGCAGCCAACCGACTAGCGGGGGACCCTACGAGCAGTACTTC. This rearrangement joins TRBV4-1 to TRBJ2-7; TRBD2 aligns across 12 bases. The CDR3 is 16 residues long. Germline CDR1 and CDR2: MGHRA and YSYEKL. Trimming took 2 bases from V and 2 from J; bases not matched to a gene: 4.

This clone was observed a few times. This chain uses TRBV19 with TRBJ1-3, with D possibly being TRBD1 (6 bases). V was pared by 6 bases and J by 2 bases, with 14 bases between. Germline V gene data show CDR1 as LNHDA and CDR2 as SQIVND (reference sequence). The CDR3 has 15 amino acids. CDR3 sequence (DNA): TGTGCCAGTAGCGCGACAGGCGGCACTGGAAACACCATATATTTT. Translated, it gives CASSATGGTGNTIYF.

The V and J genes are TRBV12-5 and TRBJ1-2; a possible D gene is TRBD1 (5 bases). Germline CDR1 is LGHNT and CDR2 is FRNRAP. V was trimmed by 0 bases and J by 3 bases, leaving 17 bases between them. This CDR3 comprises 17 residues. The chain's CDR3 is CASGLVPGFREDYGYTF. CDR3 nucleotides: TGTGCTAGTGGTTTGGTACCGGGATTCAGGGAGGACTATGGCTACACCTTC.

The chain carries TRBV5-1 and TRBJ2-7; tentative D call: TRBD1 (6 bases). V gave up 4 bases and J gave up 1 base, with 15 bases separating them. There are 15 residues in the CDR3. Germline CDR1 and CDR2: SGHRS and YFSETQ. In DNA, the CDR3 is TGCGCCAGCAGCCTGGATGGGGACACGTCCTACGAGCAGTACTTC. Translating gives CASSLDGDTSYEQYF.

The V and J genes are TRBV4-1 and TRBJ1-2; 9 positions agree with TRBD1. This CDR3 has 15 residues. Looked up from germline, CDR1 is MGHRA and CDR2 is YSYEKL. The V gene end was trimmed by 1 base and the J gene end by 6 bases; junction bases not matched to a gene: 6. For the CDR3, the DNA is TGCGCCAGCAGCCAAGCACCGGGACAGGGACATGGCTACACCTTC. As protein: CASSQAPGQGHGYTF.

The chain is built from TRBV4-1 and TRBJ2-2, with a possible D match to TRBD2 (5 bases). Between the trimmed V and J ends, which lost 0 bases and 0 bases, there was a span of 11 bases. Germline V gene sequence: CDR1 MGHRA, CDR2 YSYEKL. The CDR3 has 17 residues. CDR3 sequence: CASSQEGLAPNTGELFF. In DNA form, the CDR3 reads TGCGCCAGCAGCCAAGAGGGCCTAGCCCCGAACACCGGGGAGCTGTTTTTT.

V gene TRBV30 combines with J gene TRBJ2-3; tentatively, D is TRBD2 (7 bases). The V end lost 3 bases, the J end lost 2 bases, and 9 bases lay between the germline ends. CDR1 and CDR2 from the germline V gene are GTSNPN and SVGIG (reference sequence). This CDR3 is built from 13 residues. CDR3 DNA: TGTGCCTGGAGCGGGGGGCTCACAGATACGCAGTATTTT. Translation: CAWSGGLTDTQYF.

This chain uses TRBV29-1 with TRBJ2-3, with TRBD2 matching over 8 bases. The trim removed 4 bases at V and 5 bases at J, leaving 2 bases unmatched. The CDR3 runs to 12 residues. In germline, CDR1 is SQVTM, CDR2 ANQGSEA. CDR3 coding DNA: TGCAGCGTTGGGCGGGGGGTAGATACGCAGTATTTT. It translates to CSVGRGVDTQYF.

This clone was picked up a small number of times. This chain connects TRBV10-2 to TRBJ2-3; D is unclear. Germline loops: CDR1 WSHSY, CDR2 SAAADI. Trimming left V 8 bases short and J 2 bases short, with 5 bases between. The CDR3 totals 11 residues. The CDR3 region has the DNA TGCGCCAGCGGAGCCACAGATACGCAGTATTTT. Its translation is CASGATDTQYF.

The rearrangement uses TRBV5-1 and TRBJ2-3, with 8 bases matching TRBD2. CDR1 and CDR2 (germline): SGHRS, YFSETQ. Trimming at V came to 2 bases and at J to 0 bases, leaving 2 bases not matched to a gene. The CDR3 is 15 amino acids. The CDR3 loop reads CASSFGLASTDTQYF. The CDR3, as DNA: TGCGCCAGCAGCTTCGGACTAGCTAGCACAGATACGCAGTATTTT.

The gene calls are TRBV9 and TRBJ1-3; TRBD1 is a possible D gene (5 bases). Germline V gene data show CDR1 as SGDLS and CDR2 as YYNGEE. V lost 2 bases, J lost 1 base, and 13 bases lay in between. CDR3 length: 16 amino acids. CDR3 residues: CASSVSGSGSGNTIYF. CDR3 coding DNA: TGTGCCAGCAGCGTCTCAGGGAGTGGGTCTGGAAACACCATATATTTT.

This chain joins TRBV2 and TRBJ2-5; 13 nucleotides agree with TRBD2. There are 16 residues in the CDR3. The germline V gene has CDR1 SNHLY and CDR2 FYNNEI. The V gene end was trimmed by 5 bases and the J gene end by 2 bases; junction bases not matched to a gene: 5. CDR3 in DNA: TGTGCCAGCAGTCAAGGACTAGCGGGGGAACAAGAGACCCAGTACTTC. Protein product: CASSQGLAGEQETQYF.

This chain uses TRBV29-1 with TRBJ2-1, with unresolved D. Trimming took off 3 bases at V and 8 bases at J, with 11 bases between the two ends. The CDR3 consists of 12 residues. Per germline, CDR1 SQVTM and CDR2 ANQGSEA. CDR3 nucleotide sequence: TGCAGCGTTGAGTTAGGGTGGGATGAGCAGTTCTTC. The encoded protein is CSVELGWDEQFF.

The rearrangement joins TRBV4-3 to TRBJ1-2, with unresolved D. Germline assignment: CDR1 LGHNA and CDR2 YSLEER. The V and J ends lost 0 bases and 6 bases respectively, with 11 bases between them. The CDR3 spans 14 residues. CDR3 loop: CASSQDGNLNGYTF. In DNA form, the CDR3 reads TGCGCCAGCAGCCAAGATGGCAACTTAAATGGCTACACCTTC.

The table lists this clone with a count of one. V is TRBV7-6 and J is TRBJ2-5; D might be TRBD1 (6 bases). Trimming removed 7 bases from V and 4 bases from J, with 16 bases in between. Germline V CDR1 and CDR2: SGHVS, FNYEAQ. The length of the CDR3 is 14 residues. The CDR3 nucleotides are TGTGCCAGCACCCGGGACACCTCACTAGAGACCCAGTACTTC. Protein sequence: CASTRDTSLETQYF.

This clone was recorded only once. The chain recombines TRBV5-6 with TRBJ2-5, with TRBD1 matching 9 bases. V lost 4 bases to trimming and J lost 1 base; unmatched junction nucleotides: 5. The CDR3 sequence is 15 residues long. The germline CDR1 and CDR2 sequences are SGHDT and YYEEEE. In nucleotides, the CDR3 is TGTGCCAGCAGCCCTAGACAGGGGGTCCAAGAGACCCAGTACTTC. Protein sequence: CASSPRQGVQETQYF. Together with reference TRBV5-6 and TRBJ2-5, the CDR3 gives the full variable domain: DAGVTQSPTHLIKTRGQQVTLRCSPKSGHDTVSWYQQALGQGPQFIFQYYEEEERQRGNFPDRFSGHQFPNYSSELNVNALLLGDSALYLCASSPRQGVQETQYFGPGTRLLVL.

The V call is TRBV30, the J call TRBJ2-5; no clear D. Trimming pared 0 bases from V and 2 bases from J, leaving 10 bases between. The CDR3 spans 14 residues. Germline CDR1 GTSNPN, CDR2 SVGIG (reference sequence). The CDR3 sequence: CAWSVGRNQETQYF. The CDR3 DNA sequence: TGTGCCTGGAGTGTTGGCAGAAATCAAGAGACCCAGTACTTC.